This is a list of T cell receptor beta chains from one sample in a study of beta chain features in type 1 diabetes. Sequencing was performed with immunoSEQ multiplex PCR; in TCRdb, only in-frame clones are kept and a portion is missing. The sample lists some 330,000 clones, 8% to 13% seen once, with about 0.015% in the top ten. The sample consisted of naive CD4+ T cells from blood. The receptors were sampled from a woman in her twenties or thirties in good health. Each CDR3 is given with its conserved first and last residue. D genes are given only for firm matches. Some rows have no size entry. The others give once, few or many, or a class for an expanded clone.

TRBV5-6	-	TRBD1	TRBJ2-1	CASSEDRVNEQFF
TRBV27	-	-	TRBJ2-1	CASSFRNEQFF
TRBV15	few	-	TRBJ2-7	CATSTRQASLLEQYF
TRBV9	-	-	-	CASSVGQDSYEQYF
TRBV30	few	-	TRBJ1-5	CAWSDSFNQPQHF
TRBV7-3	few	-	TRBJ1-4	CASSLTPGEKLFF
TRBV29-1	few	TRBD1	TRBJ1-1	CSVTLYLGTAEAFF
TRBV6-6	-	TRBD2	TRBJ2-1	CASGGTSYDEQFF
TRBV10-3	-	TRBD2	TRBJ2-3	CAISEGLAGGDTQYF
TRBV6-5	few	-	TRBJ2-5	CASSYSGAVGETQYF
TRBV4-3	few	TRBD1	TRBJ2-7	CASSPDRGYSYEQYF
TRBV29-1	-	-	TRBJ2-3	CSVVEQHTDTQYF
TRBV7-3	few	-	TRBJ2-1	CASSPGGSYNEQFF
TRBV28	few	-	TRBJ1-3	CASSLAAASGNTIYF
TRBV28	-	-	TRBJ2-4	CASSTNEVVKNIQYF
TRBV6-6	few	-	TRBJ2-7	CASSYSGVYYEQYF
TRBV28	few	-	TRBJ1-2	CASSAVTGVYGYTF
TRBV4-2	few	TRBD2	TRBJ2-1	CASSHEGGGPPGNEQFF
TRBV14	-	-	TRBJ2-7	CASSPQPRGEQYF
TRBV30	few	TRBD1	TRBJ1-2	CAWSATGAYGYTF
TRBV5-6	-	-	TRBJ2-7	CASSFQGASSFYEQYF